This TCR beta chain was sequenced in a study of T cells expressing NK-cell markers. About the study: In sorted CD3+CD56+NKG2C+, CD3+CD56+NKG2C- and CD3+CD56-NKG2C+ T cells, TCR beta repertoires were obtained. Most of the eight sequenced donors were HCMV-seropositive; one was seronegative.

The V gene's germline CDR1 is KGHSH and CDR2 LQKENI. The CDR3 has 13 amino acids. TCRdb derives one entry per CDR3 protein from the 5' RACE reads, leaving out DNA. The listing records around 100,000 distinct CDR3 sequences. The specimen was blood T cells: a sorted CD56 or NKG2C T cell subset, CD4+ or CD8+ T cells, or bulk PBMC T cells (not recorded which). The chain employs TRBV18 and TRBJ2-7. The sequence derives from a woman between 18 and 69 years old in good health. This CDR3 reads CASSSSNTYEQYF.